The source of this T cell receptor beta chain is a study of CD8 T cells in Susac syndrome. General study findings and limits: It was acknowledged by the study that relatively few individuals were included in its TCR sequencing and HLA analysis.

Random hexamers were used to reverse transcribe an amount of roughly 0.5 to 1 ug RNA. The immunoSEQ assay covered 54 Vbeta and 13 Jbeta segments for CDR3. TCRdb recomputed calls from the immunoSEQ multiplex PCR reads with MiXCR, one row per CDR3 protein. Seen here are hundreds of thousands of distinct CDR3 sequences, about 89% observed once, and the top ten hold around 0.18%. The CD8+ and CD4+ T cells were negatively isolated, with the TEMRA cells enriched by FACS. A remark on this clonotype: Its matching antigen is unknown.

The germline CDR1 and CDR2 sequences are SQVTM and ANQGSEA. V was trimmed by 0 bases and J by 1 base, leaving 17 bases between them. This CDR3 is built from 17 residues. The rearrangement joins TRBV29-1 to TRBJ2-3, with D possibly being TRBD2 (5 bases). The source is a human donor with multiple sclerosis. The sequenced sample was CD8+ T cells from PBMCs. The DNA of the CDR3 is TGCAGCGTTGAAGAGTGTTCGGGGAGCGAGTGCACAGATACGCAGTATTTT. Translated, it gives CSVEECSGSECTDTQYF.